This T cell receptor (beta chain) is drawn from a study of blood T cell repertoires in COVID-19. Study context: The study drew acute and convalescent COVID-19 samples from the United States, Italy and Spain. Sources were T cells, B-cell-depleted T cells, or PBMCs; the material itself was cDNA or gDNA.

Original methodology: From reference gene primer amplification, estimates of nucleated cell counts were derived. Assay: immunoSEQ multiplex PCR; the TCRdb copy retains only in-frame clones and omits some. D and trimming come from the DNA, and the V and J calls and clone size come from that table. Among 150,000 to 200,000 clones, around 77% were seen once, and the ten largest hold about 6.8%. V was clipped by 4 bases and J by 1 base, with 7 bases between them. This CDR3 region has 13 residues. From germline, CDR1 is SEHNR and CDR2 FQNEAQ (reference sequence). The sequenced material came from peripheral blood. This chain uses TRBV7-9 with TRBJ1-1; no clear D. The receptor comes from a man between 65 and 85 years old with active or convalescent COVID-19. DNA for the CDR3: TGTGCCAGCAGCTCCTCCGGGAACACTGAAGCTTTCTTT. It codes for CASSSSGNTEAFF.